This T cell receptor (beta chain) emerged from a study of T cell responses to AZD1222 COVID-19 vaccine. This clone came up once. The antigen remains undetermined. Findings and caveats of the study: It was only six AZD1222 recipients who were seropositive at baseline. Repertoire collection took place solely once the T cell response had peaked. Most donors were white British and more were female, and clonal diversity was possibly underestimated.

Germline values: CDR1 LGHNT, CDR2 FRNRAP. This CDR3 region has 14 residues. V gave up 6 bases and J gave up 3 bases, with 13 bases separating them. The assay was immunoSEQ multiplex PCR, and TCRdb's table has in-frame clones only and misses some. The sample holds about 57,000 clones; about 90% are singletons and the top ten take over 15%. The clonotype was recovered from an adult in good health. V gene TRBV12-5 combines with J gene TRBJ2-3; possible D gene TRBD1, 6 bases. The specimen was peripheral blood, collected on day 0 of AZD1222 vaccination. This CDR3 is CASGTGTWTDTQYF. CDR3 coding DNA: TGTGCTAGTGGGACAGGAACTTGGACAGATACGCAGTATTTT.